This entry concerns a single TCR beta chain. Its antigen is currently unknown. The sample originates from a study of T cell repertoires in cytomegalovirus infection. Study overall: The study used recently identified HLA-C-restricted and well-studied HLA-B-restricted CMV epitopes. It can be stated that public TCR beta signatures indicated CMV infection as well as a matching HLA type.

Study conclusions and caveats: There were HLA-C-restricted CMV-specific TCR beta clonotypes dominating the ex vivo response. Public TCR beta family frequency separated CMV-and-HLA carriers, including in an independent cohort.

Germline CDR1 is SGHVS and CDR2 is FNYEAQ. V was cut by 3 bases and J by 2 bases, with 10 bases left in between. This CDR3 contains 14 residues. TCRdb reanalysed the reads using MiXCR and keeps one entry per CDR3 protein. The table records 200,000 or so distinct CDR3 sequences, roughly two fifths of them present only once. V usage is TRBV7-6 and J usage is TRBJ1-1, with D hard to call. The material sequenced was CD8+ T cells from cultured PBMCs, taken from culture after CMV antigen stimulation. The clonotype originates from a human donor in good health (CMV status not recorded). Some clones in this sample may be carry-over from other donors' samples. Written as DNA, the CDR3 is TGTGCCAGCAGCTTCTCCACAGCTAACACTGAAGCTTTCTTT. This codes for CASSFSTANTEAFF.